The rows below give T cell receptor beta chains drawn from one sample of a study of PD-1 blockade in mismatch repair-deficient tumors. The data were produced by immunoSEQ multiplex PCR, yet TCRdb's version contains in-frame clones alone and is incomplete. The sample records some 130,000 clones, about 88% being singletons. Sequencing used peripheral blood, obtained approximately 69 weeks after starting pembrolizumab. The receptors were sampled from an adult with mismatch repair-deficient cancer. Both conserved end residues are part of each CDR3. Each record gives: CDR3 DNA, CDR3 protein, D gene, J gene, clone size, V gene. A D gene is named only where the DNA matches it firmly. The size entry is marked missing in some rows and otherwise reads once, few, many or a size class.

TGTGCCAGCAGTTTATCGGGGGGCCCCACTGAAGCTTTCTTT	CASSLSGGPTEAFF	.	TRBJ1-1	.	TRBV27
TGTGCCAGCAGTACCCCGGGACACTGGGGCAATCAGCCCCAGCATTTT	CASSTPGHWGNQPQHF	.	TRBJ1-5	.	TRBV28
TGCGCCAGCAGTTTGCGGAGCTCCTACAATGAGCAGTTCTTC	CASSLRSSYNEQFF	.	TRBJ2-1	.	TRBV5-1
TGTGCCAGCAGACGCCGGACGGGTCTGGAGACCCAGTACTTC	CASRRRTGLETQYF	.	TRBJ2-5	.	TRBV28
TGTGCCAGCACCCAAAGTTTGGGCTCCCACACCGGGGAGCTGTTTTTT	CASTQSLGSHTGELFF	.	TRBJ2-2	.	TRBV28
TGTGCCAGCAGTTTCGGGGTTTCCTACGAGCAGTACTTC	CASSFGVSYEQYF	.	TRBJ2-7	.	TRBV27
TGTGCCAGCAGTCCCCCGGGACTAGCGGGCCCCAGCTCCTACGAGCAGTACTTC	CASSPPGLAGPSSYEQYF	TRBD2	TRBJ2-7	.	TRBV27
TGTGCTAGTGGTTTGGTAGTTTCAGGGGAGCAGTACTTC	CASGLVVSGEQYF	.	TRBJ2-7	.	TRBV12-5
TGTGCTAGTGGTTTAGGGGGGCGCCTCGACTATGATGGCTACACCTTC	CASGLGGRLDYDGYTF	.	TRBJ1-2	.	TRBV12-5
TGTGCCAGCAGCCAACCCAGGGGGCCACGTGAGCAGTTCTTC	CASSQPRGPREQFF	TRBD1	TRBJ2-1	.	TRBV28
TGTGCCAGCAGCCCGAGTGGGGTGGATGAGCAGTTCTTC	CASSPSGVDEQFF	.	TRBJ2-1	.	TRBV4-2
TGTGCCAGCAGCCTAGGTGCGGGGCGCCAAGAGACCCAGTACTTC	CASSLGAGRQETQYF	.	TRBJ2-5	.	TRBV14
TGTGCCAGCAGCACACAGGGGGCTCGGACCGGGGAGCTGTTTTTT	CASSTQGARTGELFF	TRBD1	TRBJ2-2	.	TRBV7-9
TGTGCCAGCAGTAAGACTAGCGAAACAGATACGCAGTATTTT	CASSKTSETDTQYF	TRBD2	TRBJ2-3	.	TRBV6-4
TGTGCCAGCAGCTTGGATGGTCTAGCAGGGGCAGATACGCAGTATTTT	CASSLDGLAGADTQYF	.	TRBJ2-3	.	TRBV5-6
TGTGCCAGCAGTTTATTGGAGGGGGCCTGGAATACGCAGTATTTT	CASSLLEGAWNTQYF	.	TRBJ2-3	.	TRBV27
TGTGCCAGCAGCGTAGACCCAGGGTACCAGAACACTGAAGCTTTCTTT	CASSVDPGYQNTEAFF	.	TRBJ1-1	.	TRBV9
TGCAGCGTTCCAGACTATATCAATGAGCAGTTCTTC	CSVPDYINEQFF	.	TRBJ2-1	.	TRBV29-1
TGCGCCAGCAGCCAAGTTAATTCGGACTCCCCGAACACCGGGGAGCTGTTTTTT	CASSQVNSDSPNTGELFF	.	TRBJ2-2	once	TRBV4-3
TGTGCCAGCAGCTTAGTCGTAGCGCGGACCTACGAGCAGTACTTC	CASSLVVARTYEQYF	.	TRBJ2-7	.	TRBV11-2
TGTGCCAGCAATCATGAGGTCGCGCAGCCCCAGCATTTT	CASNHEVAQPQHF	.	TRBJ1-5	.	TRBV28
TGTGCCAGCAGCCTGGGGCCGGCGGACGCTTTCTTT	CASSLGPADAFF	.	TRBJ1-1	.	TRBV5-4
TGCGCCAGCAGCCAAGTGAGGGGTAGAAAACTGTTTTTT	CASSQVRGRKLFF	.	TRBJ1-4	.	TRBV4-1
TGTGCCAGCAGCTGGTCCCTAGCCCCCGAGCAGTACTTC	CASSWSLAPEQYF	.	TRBJ2-7	.	TRBV13
TGTGCCAGCAGTTTATCAGTGGGATACGAGCAGTACTTC	CASSLSVGYEQYF	.	TRBJ2-7	.	TRBV27
TGTGCCAGCAGCCCTAGTTCACAGGGTTGGACTTTCTTT	CASSPSSQGWTFF	.	TRBJ1-1	.	TRBV9
TGTGCCAGCAGCTTAAGAGGGACTAGCGGGACCGCGGCAGATACGCAGTATTTT	CASSLRGTSGTAADTQYF	TRBD2	TRBJ2-3	.	TRBV7-9
TGTGCCAGCAGCCCGGGACTACCTACCTACAATGAGCAGTTCTTC	CASSPGLPTYNEQFF	TRBD2	TRBJ2-1	.	TRBV7-6
TGTGCCAGCAGGACAGGAGGCTCCTACGAGCAGTACTTC	CASRTGGSYEQYF	.	TRBJ2-7	.	TRBV13
TGCGCCAGCAGTCCGACACGATACTCCTACGAGCAGTACTTC	CASSPTRYSYEQYF	.	TRBJ2-7	.	TRBV10-2
TGTGCCAGCAGCCCCCCAGGGACTTCTAGCACAGATACGCAGTATTTT	CASSPPGTSSTDTQYF	.	TRBJ2-3	.	TRBV7-9
TGCGCCAGCCAAAAAGCCGCTTTCTCCGAGCAGTACTTC	CASQKAAFSEQYF	.	TRBJ2-7	.	TRBV10-2
TGTGCCAGCAGCTCCCACACTAGCGGGAGGGCCAATGAGCAGTTCTTC	CASSSHTSGRANEQFF	TRBD2	TRBJ2-1	.	TRBV5-4
TGTGCCAGCAGCTCTGCGGGACTAGCGAGCAATGAGCAGTTCTTC	CASSSAGLASNEQFF	TRBD2	TRBJ2-1	.	TRBV7-2
TGTGCCTGGAGTGCGGGAGCGAACAATGAGCAGTTCTTC	CAWSAGANNEQFF	.	TRBJ2-1	.	TRBV30
TGCGCCAGCAGCTCATATAGCGGAAGCTCCTACAATGAGCAGTTCTTC	CASSSYSGSSYNEQFF	.	TRBJ2-1	.	TRBV5-1
TGTGCCAGCAGCTTAGTCGGGTGGGGACAGGGGGTTTACGAGCAGTACTTC	CASSLVGWGQGVYEQYF	TRBD1	TRBJ2-7	.	TRBV7-9
TGTGCCAGCTCGGCCGGGACAGGTAGCACAGATACGCAGTATTTT	CASSAGTGSTDTQYF	TRBD1	TRBJ2-3	once	TRBV2
TGTGCCAGCAGCTTAAAACTAGACGTAAGTGAGCAGTTCTTC	CASSLKLDVSEQFF	.	TRBJ2-1	.	TRBV7-9
TGTGCCAGCAGTGAACGGGCCACTAGCGGGGTGACAGATACGCAGTATTTT	CASSERATSGVTDTQYF	TRBD2	TRBJ2-3	.	TRBV6-1
TGTGCCAGCAGCTTACGGCCCACTGAAGCTTTCTTT	CASSLRPTEAFF	.	TRBJ1-1	.	TRBV5-4
TGTGCCATCAGTGAGTCGTTCGGGGCAGCTTACGAGCAGTACTTC	CAISESFGAAYEQYF	.	TRBJ2-7	.	TRBV10-3
TGCAGCCTGAGAGGGCTTCGCGGGACCGAAGAGACCCAGTACTTC	CSLRGLRGTEETQYF	.	TRBJ2-5	.	TRBV29-1
TGTGCCAGCAGTCCACAGGGGTCCGGGGAGCTGTTTTTT	CASSPQGSGELFF	TRBD1	TRBJ2-2	.	TRBV28
TGTGCCAGCAGTGAAGCTTTAATGGAGGGTAGGGCGGATACGCAGTATTTT	CASSEALMEGRADTQYF	.	TRBJ2-3	.	TRBV6-1